The 27 T cell receptor beta chains given below trace back to one sample, sequenced in a study of identical twins. TCRdb re-called the 5' RACE reads with MiXCR, one entry per CDR3 protein. The sample yields around 280,000 distinct CDR3 sequences, under 9% seen once. These data were also filed under a second study, of yellow fever vaccine responses in identical twins.

The sequencing sample was made of memory (CD45RO+) T cells sorted from blood. These receptors were collected from a woman aged 18-30 years in good health.

This clonotype was detected only a few times. The V gene is TRBV12-3 or TRBV12-4, the J gene TRBJ1-2; 9 bases are shared with TRBD1. J was trimmed by 5 bases and V by 6 bases; bases with no gene match: 4. The CDR3 is made up of 13 amino acids. CDR3 loop: CASSTQGAYGYTF. The CDR3 DNA reads as TGTGCCAGCAGCACACAGGGGGCATATGGCTACACCTTC.

J is TRBJ2-1 and V is TRBV12-3 or TRBV12-4; 14 positions match TRBD2. The V segment lost 0 bases and the J segment 9 bases; nucleotides outside the gene matches: 7. The CDR3 has 17 amino acids. The CDR3 DNA is TGTGCCAGCAGTTTAGCTTACGGGACTAGCGGGGGTAGTGAGCAGTTCTTC. Residues: CASSLAYGTSGGSEQFF.

This clonotype was recorded many times. J is TRBJ1-1 and V is TRBV12-3 or TRBV12-4; 7 nucleotides align to TRBD1. The CDR3 length is 12 residues. The V segment lost 6 bases and the J segment 7 bases; nucleotides outside the gene matches: 5. In DNA, the CDR3 is TGTGCCAGCAGGACGAGGGACAGTGAAGCTTTCTTT. The encoded protein is CASRTRDSEAFF.

The chain employs TRBV20-1 and TRBJ2-3; TRBD2 agrees at 11 bases. V shed 2 bases and J 6 bases; nucleotides not matched to a gene: 4. In germline, CDR1 is DFQATT, CDR2 SNEGSKA (reference sequence). The CDR3 has 14 amino acids. CDR3 in DNA: TGCAGTGCTAGAATAGCGGGGGGGTCGGATACGCAGTATTTT. Protein sequence: CSARIAGGSDTQYF.

This clonotype came up a few times. The rearrangement uses TRBV10-1 and TRBJ1-1; the D gene is possibly TRBD1 (6 bases). CDR3 length: 13 amino acids. The ends were cut back, 6 bases at V and 6 bases at J, with 14 bases in the middle. Germline V gene lookup returns CDR1 WNHNN and CDR2 SYGVQD (reference sequence). The CDR3 DNA reads as TGCGCCAGCAGAAAGCAGGGGACGTCTGAAGCTTTCTTT. Its translation: CASRKQGTSEAFF.

This clonotype was observed a few times. The genes are TRBV11-3 and TRBJ2-6; D uncertain. Germline-derived CDR1 and CDR2 are SGHNT and YENEEA. V lost 5 bases and J lost 1, with 12 bases in between. This CDR3 is built from 16 residues. CDR3 coding DNA: TGTGCCAGCAGCCCTCCTGCCCAGTCTGGGGCCAACGTCCTGACTTTC. Translation: CASSPPAQSGANVLTF. Full variable domain (rest looked up from reference TRBV11-3 and TRBJ2-6): EAGVVQSPRYKIIEKKQPVAFWCNPISGHNTLYWYLQNLGQGPELLIRYENEEAVDDSQLPKDRFSAERLKGVDSTLKIQPAELGDSAVYLCASSPPAQSGANVLTFGAGSRLTVL.

This clonotype was detected a few times. The chain links TRBV7-9 to TRBJ1-3; perhaps TRBD1 as D (6 bases). This CDR3 is 16 amino acids long. Trimming removed 5 bases at V and 2 bases at J, with 16 bases between. Germline CDR1 and CDR2: SEHNR and FQNEAQ (reference sequence). This CDR3 is CASSTTGTGTGNTIYF. CDR3 in DNA: TGTGCCAGCAGCACCACAGGGACTGGGACTGGAAACACCATATATTTT. Based on the CDR3 plus reference TRBV7-9 and TRBJ1-3, the full variable domain is DTGVSQNPRHKITKRGQNVTFRCDPISEHNRLYWYRQTLGQGPEFLTYFQNEAQLEKSRLLSDRFSAERPKGSFSTLEIQRTEQGDSAMYLCASSTTGTGTGNTIYFGEGSWLTVV.

For the CDR3, the DNA is TGTGCCAGCTCACCACGGGACAGGCCGCTATCAGATACGCAGTATTTT. Its translation is CASSPRDRPLSDTQYF. J is TRBJ2-3 and V is TRBV18; 8 nucleotides match TRBD1. CDR3 length: 16 residues. Losses at the gene ends were 1 base for V and 4 bases for J; bases not matched to a gene: 7. Germline V gene data show CDR1 as KGHSH and CDR2 as LQKENI.

V gene TRBV6-1 combines with J gene TRBJ1-1; no firm D call. Germline V lookup: CDR1 MNHNS, CDR2 SASEGT. Trimming stripped 4 bases from V and 0 bases from J, with 9 bases between. This CDR3 contains 14 residues. CDR3 sequence reads: CASSATHMNTEAFF. In DNA form, the CDR3 reads TGTGCCAGCAGTGCCACACACATGAACACTGAAGCTTTCTTT.

The rearrangement uses TRBV6-5 and TRBJ2-3; a possible D gene is TRBD1 (6 bases). V gave up 3 bases and J gave up 0 bases, with 10 bases separating them. The length of the CDR3 is 15 residues. Germline-derived CDR1 and CDR2 are MNHEY and SVGAGI. The CDR3 is CASSYGGTSTDTQYF. In DNA form, the CDR3 reads TGTGCCAGCAGTTATGGGGGCACTAGCACAGATACGCAGTATTTT.

There are a few counts of this clonotype. V usage is TRBV6-5 and J usage is TRBJ2-2; D gene uncertain. The CDR3 consists of 16 residues. Trimming removed 2 bases at V and 4 bases at J, with 14 bases between. Looked up from germline, CDR1 is MNHEY and CDR2 is SVGAGI. CDR3 amino acids: CASSYRIPTRTGELFF. CDR3 sequence (DNA): TGTGCCAGCAGTTACCGAATCCCCACCCGCACCGGGGAGCTGTTTTTT.

This clonotype has at least ten counts. The CDR3 protein is CSARDHNSNQPQHF. As DNA, the CDR3 is TGCAGTGCTAGAGATCATAATAGCAATCAGCCCCAGCATTTT. The chain joins TRBV20-1 to TRBJ1-5; D gene uncertain. This CDR3 is built from 14 residues. The V gene's germline CDR1 is DFQATT and CDR2 SNEGSKA (reference sequence). The ends were cut back, 0 bases at V and 0 bases at J, with 6 bases in the middle.

This clonotype was seen more than once but under ten times. V gene TRBV6-1 combines with J gene TRBJ2-3, with 13 nucleotides matching TRBD2. Germline V CDR1 and CDR2: MNHNS, SASEGT. The CDR3 spans 18 residues. The V segment lost 5 bases and the J segment 6 bases; nucleotides outside the gene matches: 14. The CDR3 here is CASSLGLAGAVRGDTQYF. DNA for the CDR3: TGTGCCAGCAGTCTCGGACTAGCGGGGGCCGTCCGGGGGGATACGCAGTATTTT.

This clonotype was seen repeatedly, ten times or more. The chain combines TRBV7-9 with TRBJ2-3, with a tentative D call TRBD1 (5 bases). V dropped 0 bases and J dropped 2 bases, with 12 bases sitting between them. Germline V lookup: CDR1 SEHNR, CDR2 FQNEAQ (reference sequence). The CDR3 length is 16 residues. The CDR3 spells CASSLAKGVDTDTQYF. In DNA form, the CDR3 reads TGTGCCAGCAGCTTAGCGAAAGGGGTCGACACAGATACGCAGTATTTT.

This clonotype has more than one count but fewer than ten. The chain uses TRBV5-6 and TRBJ1-2; tentatively, D is TRBD1 (5 bases). Trimming shortened V by 3 bases and J by 2 bases, and 8 bases separated the two germline ends. Germline CDR1 is SGHDT and CDR2 is YYEEEE. This CDR3 has 13 residues. CDR3 DNA sequence: TGTGCCAGCAGCTCGACAGTAAACTATGGCTACACCTTC. Translated, it gives CASSSTVNYGYTF.

V usage is TRBV4-1 and J usage is TRBJ1-5; D remains unclear. There are 15 residues in the CDR3. Germline-derived CDR1 and CDR2 are MGHRA and YSYEKL. V shed 0 bases and J shed 3 bases, with 9 bases lying between them. The chain's CDR3 is CASSQEGRSNQPQHF. The CDR3 bases are TGCGCCAGCAGCCAAGAAGGCAGGTCCAATCAGCCCCAGCATTTT.

This clonotype has ten or more counts. This rearrangement joins TRBV20-1 to TRBJ1-6; D is possibly TRBD1 (5 bases). Germline V gene lookup returns CDR1 DFQATT and CDR2 SNEGSKA (reference sequence). The CDR3 is 17 amino acids. Trimming stripped 0 bases from V and 7 bases from J, with 19 bases between. The CDR3 region has the DNA TGCAGTGCTAGAGATGTTCTTGGTCAGGGCGACAATTCACCCCTCCACTTT. It translates to CSARDVLGQGDNSPLHF.

This clonotype was counted between two and nine times. This chain joins TRBV7-8 and TRBJ2-1, with 10 bases lining up with TRBD2. V lost 4 bases and J lost 5; bases outside the gene matches: 5. The CDR3 runs to 15 residues. CDR1 SGHVS and CDR2 FQNEAQ come from the germline V gene. CDR3 sequence: CASSSSGRGNNEQFF. CDR3 coding DNA: TGTGCCAGCAGCTCTAGCGGGAGAGGTAACAATGAGCAGTTCTTC.

In this sample, this clonotype turned up many times. V usage is TRBV20-1 and J usage is TRBJ2-2, with TRBD2 identical over 11 bases. The germline V gene has CDR1 DFQATT and CDR2 SNEGSKA (reference sequence). The CDR3 spans 15 residues. The CDR3 region is CIGGGLAANTGELFF. CDR3 DNA: TGCATCGGGGGGGGACTAGCGGCGAACACCGGGGAGCTGTTTTTT.

This chain joins TRBV7-2 and TRBJ2-1, with D possibly TRBD2 on 6 matching bases. From germline, CDR1 is SGHTA and CDR2 FQGNSA. Trimming stripped 1 base from V and 12 bases from J, with 13 bases between. This CDR3 has 13 residues. CDR3 residues: CASSLGVAGMQFF. CDR3 DNA: TGTGCCAGCAGCTTAGGGGTTGCGGGGATGCAGTTCTTC.

This clonotype showed up just a few times. The rearrangement joins TRBV7-9 to TRBJ2-1; TRBD1 might be the D (7 bases). The CDR3 contains 15 residues. Per the germline V gene, CDR1 is SEHNR and CDR2 is FQNEAQ (reference sequence). The V end lost 6 bases, the J end lost 7 bases, and 19 bases lay between the germline ends. The CDR3 protein is CASRAPGGIKNEQFF. In nucleotides, the CDR3 is TGTGCCAGCAGGGCACCAGGGGGGATTAAGAATGAGCAGTTCTTC.

CDR3 protein: CASSFGQFRYNEQFF. The CDR3 nucleotides read TGTGCCAGCAGCTTCGGTCAGTTTCGCTACAATGAGCAGTTCTTC. The rearrangement links TRBV5-6 to TRBJ2-1; D ambiguous. Trimming removed 2 bases from V and 3 bases from J, with 12 bases in between. There are 15 residues in the CDR3. Germline assignment: CDR1 SGHDT and CDR2 YYEEEE.

The chain links TRBV24-1 to TRBJ2-1; D may correspond to TRBD1 or TRBD2 (7 bases each). Per germline, CDR1 KGHDR and CDR2 SFDVKD. Between the trimmed V and J ends, which lost 6 bases and 6 bases, there was a span of 20 bases. This CDR3 comprises 16 residues. The CDR3 nucleotides are TGTGCCACCAGTTTGGGGGGGACAGACATTTCCAATGAGCAGTTCTTC. Amino acid sequence: CATSLGGTDISNEQFF.

The chain is built from TRBV20-1 and TRBJ1-1; the D gene is possibly TRBD1 (5 bases). Germline V gene data show CDR1 as DFQATT and CDR2 as SNEGSKA (reference sequence). The CDR3 consists of 14 residues. Trimming pared 5 bases from V and 0 bases from J, leaving 13 bases between. CDR3 sequence (DNA): TGCAGTGCTCCTAGGGGAGTATTGAACACTGAAGCTTTCTTT. This gives the protein CSAPRGVLNTEAFF.

Written as DNA, the CDR3 is TGTGCCAGCAGTTACTACGGACAGGCGAATGGCTACACCTTC. Translated, it gives CASSYYGQANGYTF. The chain recombines TRBV6-2 or TRBV6-3 with TRBJ1-2; TRBD1 matches at 7 bases. With V trimmed by 1 base and J by 6 bases, 5 bases remained unmatched. This CDR3 is 14 amino acids long. CDR1 and CDR2 (germline): MNHEY, SVGEGT.

This clonotype was seen repeatedly, ten times or more. The V gene is TRBV2, the J gene TRBJ1-6; D is ambiguous. CDR1 SNHLY and CDR2 FYNNEI come from the germline V gene. There are 13 residues in the CDR3. Trimming took off 4 bases at V and 14 bases at J, with 15 bases between the two ends. DNA of the CDR3: TGTGCCAGCAGTGCTTTGGATCTATTCACCCTCCACTTT. Protein product: CASSALDLFTLHF.

In its sample, this clonotype was seen many times. V and J are TRBV27 and TRBJ1-6; D gene unclear. Germline loops: CDR1 MNHEY, CDR2 SMNVEV (reference sequence). V lost 4 bases, J lost 9 bases, and 7 bases lay in between. CDR3 length: 12 amino acids. CDR3 nucleotides: TGTGCCAGCAGTTCCGTGGGTTCACCCCTCCACTTT. Amino acids: CASSSVGSPLHF.